Listed here are 29 T cell receptor beta chains from one sample, sequenced in a study of immune heterogeneity within non-small cell lung tumors. TCR beta CDR3 amplification used multiplex PCR with 32 V and 13 J primers. TCRdb re-derived calls from the multiplex PCR reads in MiXCR, one entry per CDR3 protein. The data hold a few thousand distinct CDR3 sequences, with about 17% observed a single time. TCRs were amplified from about 560 ng gDNA of bulk tumor per sample. Several spatially distant biopsies were obtained per primary tumor intraoperatively. Patients had untreated, newly diagnosed non-small cell lung cancer and underwent curative surgery. The sequencing input was lung tumor tissue. These receptors all come from a man aged 35 to 55 with non-small cell lung cancer.

By its share, this clonotype is medium-sized. The CDR3 region has the DNA TGTGCCAGCACACCGGGACAGGGGTTCTATGGCTACACCTTC. Translating gives CASTPGQGFYGYTF. This chain joins TRBV12-3 or TRBV12-4 and TRBJ1-2, with 10 bases that match TRBD1. The CDR3 is 14 residues long. V gave up 7 bases and J gave up 4 bases; unmatched junction bases: 6.

The genes are TRBV28 and TRBJ2-7, with 8 bases fitting TRBD1. The CDR3 is 15 residues long. From germline, CDR1 is MDHEN and CDR2 SYDVKM. The V and J ends lost 2 bases and 7 bases, in that order; junction bases with no gene match: 10. CDR3 in amino acids: CASSLQGAGQREQYF. CDR3 bases: TGTGCCAGCAGTTTACAGGGGGCCGGACAAAGGGAGCAGTACTTC.

This clonotype was detected ten times or more. No conserved phenylalanine or tryptophan is present at the end of the CDR3, so a read error is the likely explanation. This chain links TRBV6-1 with TRBJ2-7; tentatively, D is TRBD1 or TRBD2 (5 bases each). CDR1 and CDR2 from the germline V gene are MNHNS and SASEGT. The CDR3 spans 13 residues. Trimming took 3 bases from V and 3 from J, leaving 9 bases between them. CDR3 coding DNA: TGTGCCAGCAGTGATCGGGACGTCTACGAGCAGTACCTC. Translating gives CASSDRDVYEQYL.

V is TRBV5-1 and J is TRBJ1-4; TRBD1 aligns across 8 bases. Trimming took 4 bases from V and 8 from J; bases not matched to a gene: 4. Germline V gene sequence: CDR1 SGHRS, CDR2 YFSETQ. The CDR3 extends over 13 amino acids. CDR3 bases: TGCGCCAGCAGCGGGACAGGATACGAAAAACTGTTTTTT. It encodes CASSGTGYEKLFF.

This clonotype is categorized as medium-sized. The CDR3 protein is CASSLGQAIEPQHF. As DNA, the CDR3 is TGTGCCAGCAGCTTGGGACAGGCTATTGAGCCCCAGCATTTT. The chain carries TRBV5-6 and TRBJ1-5; D is possibly TRBD1 (6 bases). The CDR3 totals 14 residues. V dropped 0 bases and J dropped 8 bases, with 12 bases sitting between them. Germline-derived CDR1 and CDR2 are SGHDT and YYEEEE.

The count of this clonotype is one. A junction end diverges from the germline sequence, so it may reflect a read error. The chain is built from TRBV5-1 and TRBJ1-1, with 8 positions matching TRBD1. CDR3 length equals 14 residues. CDR1 and CDR2 (germline): SGHRS, YFSETQ. The CDR3 here is CASSLGQGRTESFF. CDR3 nucleotides: TGCGCCAGCAGCTTAGGACAGGGTCGCACTGAATCTTTCTTT.

This clonotype has a handful of counts. The rearrangement joins TRBV4-1 to TRBJ2-3, with 8 nucleotides matching TRBD2. The CDR3 extends over 18 amino acids. J gave up 1 base and V 0 bases, and 9 bases lay outside the gene matches. Germline values: CDR1 MGHRA, CDR2 YSYEKL. CDR3 loop: CASSQDWRGALGTDTQYF. As DNA, the CDR3 is TGCGCCAGCAGCCAAGATTGGCGGGGGGCGTTGGGCACAGATACGCAGTATTTT.

This clonotype qualifies as medium-sized. This chain links TRBV4-1 with TRBJ1-1; maybe TRBD1 (6 bases). This CDR3 region has 14 residues. From germline, CDR1 is MGHRA and CDR2 YSYEKL. V was clipped by 0 bases and J by 8 bases, with 13 bases between them. CDR3 protein: CASSQEGGWGEAFF. DNA of the CDR3: TGCGCCAGCAGCCAAGAAGGGGGGTGGGGAGAAGCTTTCTTT.

Relative to its sample, this clonotype is medium-sized. The chain links TRBV5-5 to TRBJ1-2, with TRBD1 as a possible D gene (5 bases). The CDR3 consists of 15 residues. CDR1 is SGHKS and CDR2 is YYEKEE in the germline V gene (reference sequence). The V end was cut by 0 bases, the J end by 5 bases, with 14 bases between. The CDR3, as DNA: TGTGCCAGCAGCTTGGACGTTCGGGGGTTTTATGGCTACACCTTC. It translates to CASSLDVRGFYGYTF.

This clonotype is labeled as medium-sized. This rearrangement joins TRBV20-1 to TRBJ2-1; D ambiguous. CDR1 is DFQATT and CDR2 is SNEGSKA in the germline V gene (reference sequence). V lost 3 bases to trimming and J lost 4 bases, with 4 bases between them. This CDR3 region has 11 residues. CDR3 protein: CSASPYNEQFF. The CDR3 DNA reads TGCAGTGCTAGTCCTTACAATGAGCAGTTCTTC.

The rearrangement links TRBV25-1 to TRBJ1-2; TRBD1 agrees at 9 bases. CDR3 size: 14 residues. The V and J ends lost 6 bases and 7 bases, in that order; junction bases with no gene match: 9. CDR1 and CDR2 from the germline V gene are MGHDK and SYGVNS. The CDR3 loop reads CASSQQGARGGYTF. CDR3 nucleotides: TGTGCCAGCAGCCAACAGGGGGCGCGGGGTGGCTACACCTTC.

This clonotype is classed as medium-sized. The V call is TRBV10-1, the J call TRBJ1-6; D ambiguous. CDR1 and CDR2 (germline): WNHNN, SYGVQD (reference sequence). The ends were cut back, 0 bases at V and 9 bases at J, with 12 bases in the middle. This CDR3 has 15 amino acids. As DNA, the CDR3 is TGCGCCAGCAGTGAGTCGCAGGACTTAGGTTCACCCCTCCACTTT. Translating it yields CASSESQDLGSPLHF.

This clonotype is deemed medium-sized. The chain links TRBV6-1 to TRBJ2-1; D remains unclear. This CDR3 has 12 amino acids. CDR1 is MNHNS, CDR2 SASEGT, per germline. The V gene lost 11 bases and the J gene lost 4 bases, with 12 bases spanning the gap. The CDR3 DNA follows: TGTGCCGTGAAGGCCGGATACAATGAGCAGTTCTTC. It codes for CAVKAGYNEQFF.

This clonotype has more than one count but fewer than ten. The chain recombines TRBV7-9 with TRBJ1-3, with D unclear. V was shortened by 10 bases and J by 4 bases, with 14 bases between the two germline ends. This CDR3 spans 13 amino acids. Germline V CDR1 and CDR2: SEHNR, FQNEAQ (reference sequence). The chain's CDR3 is CATNPDGGNTIYF. The CDR3, as DNA: TGTGCCACCAACCCCGACGGCGGAAACACCATATATTTT.

This clonotype occurred many times. V is TRBV5-1 and J is TRBJ1-1, with D possibly TRBD1 on 6 matching bases. CDR3 length: 14 amino acids. Trimming left V 4 bases short and J 0 bases short, with 10 bases between. CDR1 SGHRS and CDR2 YFSETQ come from the germline V gene. For the CDR3, the DNA is TGCGCCAGCAGCGAAGGGGGAATGAACACTGAAGCTTTCTTT. Its protein product is CASSEGGMNTEAFF. The full variable domain, completed using reference TRBV5-1 and TRBJ1-1, is KAGVTQTPRYLIKTRGQQVTLSCSPISGHRSVSWYQQTPGQGLQFLFEYFSETQRNKGNFPGRFSGRQFSNSRSEMNVSTLELGDSALYLCASSEGGMNTEAFFGQGTRLTVV.

Sample share makes this clonotype medium-sized. The V call is TRBV2, the J call TRBJ1-4, with 7 positions matching TRBD1. V gave up 7 bases and J gave up 3 bases; unmatched junction bases: 8. The CDR3 consists of 15 residues. Looked up from germline, CDR1 is SNHLY and CDR2 is FYNNEI. The CDR3 loop is CASTRQGDANEKLFF. In nucleotides, the CDR3 is TGTGCCAGCACTCGGCAGGGGGATGCTAATGAAAAACTGTTTTTT.

This clonotype appeared once. The chain combines TRBV4-2 with TRBJ2-1; 8 bases agree with TRBD2. The CDR3 spans 17 residues. V lost 5 bases, J lost 0 bases, and 9 bases stayed unmatched. Germline lookup yields CDR1 LGHNA and CDR2 YNFKEQ. As DNA, the CDR3 is TGTGCCAGCAGCTACCTTTTAGCGGGAAGCTCCTACAATGAGCAGTTCTTC. It translates to CASSYLLAGSSYNEQFF.

Regarding this clonotype: A much more abundant neighbour one base away suggests this may be a read error. The chain links TRBV7-9 to TRBJ2-3; 9 bases fit TRBD2. CDR3 length: 14 residues. CDR1 SEHNR and CDR2 FQNEAQ come from the germline V gene (reference sequence). With V trimmed by 5 bases and J by 5 bases, 5 bases remained unmatched. CDR3 sequence (DNA): TGTGCCAGCAGCCCGCTAGCGGGATTAGATACGCAGTATTTT. It translates to CASSPLAGLDTQYF.

By share of the sample, this clonotype is medium-sized (0.01 to 0.1%). The chain recombines TRBV20-1 with TRBJ1-4; perhaps TRBD1 as D (5 bases). This CDR3 is 14 amino acids long. The ends were cut back, 4 bases at V and 8 bases at J, with 17 bases in the middle. Germline V CDR1 and CDR2: DFQATT, SNEGSKA (reference sequence). The CDR3 region has the DNA TGCAGTGCTAACGTAGGGGCGGAGTGGGAAAAACTGTTTTTT. This sequence encodes CSANVGAEWEKLFF.

By its share, this clonotype is medium-sized (0.01 to 0.1%). The chain recombines TRBV7-8 with TRBJ2-7; the match to TRBD1 covers 7 bases. J was trimmed by 2 bases and V by 4 bases; bases with no gene match: 8. The CDR3 is made up of 15 amino acids. Per germline, CDR1 SGHVS and CDR2 FQNEAQ. CDR3 in DNA: TGTGCCAGCAGCTCTTTAAGGACAGGCGCCTACGAGCAGTACTTC. It codes for CASSSLRTGAYEQYF.

Comment on this clonotype: Being one base from a much bigger clone, this may be a read error. The V and J genes are TRBV10-2 and TRBJ1-5; D remains unclear. Germline V gene sequence: CDR1 WSHSY, CDR2 SAAADI. The length of the CDR3 is 13 residues. The V end was cut by 4 bases, the J end by 5 bases, with 9 bases between. CDR3 region: CASSGWSHQPQHF. The DNA for the CDR3 is TGCGCCAGCAGTGGGTGGTCCCATCAGCCCCAGCATTTT.

Judged by abundance, this clonotype is medium-sized (0.01 to 0.1%). The J gene is TRBJ1-5, the V gene TRBV6-6, with D possibly being TRBD1 (6 bases). Germline CDR1 is MNHNY and CDR2 is SVGAGI (reference sequence). This CDR3 has 17 residues. V shed 2 bases and J shed 0 bases, with 14 bases lying between them. DNA for the CDR3: TGTGCCAGCAGTTACGCTCAGGGGAAGGCTAGCAATCAGCCCCAGCATTTT. The encoded protein is CASSYAQGKASNQPQHF.

The chain is built from TRBV11-3 and TRBJ2-2, with D perhaps TRBD1 (6 bases). Germline lookup yields CDR1 SGHNT and CDR2 YENEEA. Trimming removed 5 bases from V and 7 bases from J, with 17 bases in between. This CDR3 comprises 15 residues. The CDR3, as DNA: TGTGCCAGCAGCCCCCAGTCAGGGGATATCGGGGAGCTGTTTTTT. It encodes CASSPQSGDIGELFF.

By sample fraction, this clonotype is medium-sized. The chain combines TRBV28 with TRBJ1-2, with unresolved D. The CDR3 covers 15 residues. Per germline, CDR1 MDHEN and CDR2 SYDVKM. V was shortened by 4 bases and J by 9 bases, with 21 bases between the two germline ends. As DNA, the CDR3 is TGTGCCAGCAGTTCCCATTCGGAGGTACAAAACAGCTACACCTTC. This sequence encodes CASSSHSEVQNSYTF.

By sample share, this clonotype is medium-sized (0.01 to 0.1%). V and J are TRBV15 and TRBJ1-5, with no clear D. Germline V gene data show CDR1 as LNHNV and CDR2 as YYDKDF (reference sequence). V lost 1 base, J lost 7 bases, and 14 bases lay in between. The CDR3 sequence is 15 residues long. DNA of the CDR3: TGTGCCACCAGCAGAGGACATCCCGAGGGACAGCCCCAGCATTTT. This encodes CATSRGHPEGQPQHF. Drawing the rest from reference TRBV15 and TRBJ1-5, the complete variable domain is DAMVIQNPRYQVTQFGKPVTLSCSQTLNHNVMYWYQQKSSQAPKLLFHYYDKDFNNEADTPDNFQSRRPNTSFCFLDIRSPGLGDTAMYLCATSRGHPEGQPQHFGDGTRLSIL.

At least ten counts were recorded for this clonotype. The genes are TRBV29-1 and TRBJ2-5; 8 bases line up with TRBD1. This CDR3 comprises 14 residues. Per germline, CDR1 SQVTM and CDR2 ANQGSEA. J was trimmed by 5 bases and V by 4 bases; bases with no gene match: 9. CDR3 in amino acids: CSVVINRGLETQYF. CDR3 nucleotide sequence: TGCAGCGTTGTAATAAACAGGGGGTTGGAGACCCAGTACTTC.

This clonotype is medium-sized in the sample. The J gene is TRBJ2-3, the V gene TRBV19; D might be TRBD2 (5 bases). Germline V gene lookup returns CDR1 LNHDA and CDR2 SQIVND (reference sequence). The V and J ends lost 6 bases and 3 bases respectively, with 19 bases between them. CDR3 length: 16 residues. The CDR3 protein is CASSPRVAYPTDTQYF. For the CDR3, the DNA is TGTGCCAGTAGCCCTCGAGTAGCGTACCCGACAGATACGCAGTATTTT. Full variable domain (remainder filled in from reference TRBV19 and TRBJ2-3): DGGITQSPKYLFRKEGQNVTLSCEQNLNHDAMYWYRQDPGQGLRLIYYSQIVNDFQKGDIAEGYSVSREKKESFPLTVTSAQKNPTAFYLCASSPRVAYPTDTQYFGPGTRLTVL.

Comments on this clonotype: A read error is possible here, since a much larger clone lies one base away. The rearrangement uses TRBV7-9 and TRBJ1-6; D gene uncertain. From germline, CDR1 is SEHNR and CDR2 FQNEAQ (reference sequence). Trimming cost V 5 bases and J 7 bases, with 9 bases left between them. The CDR3 has 13 amino acids. The CDR3 loop reads CASSPTWNSPLHF. In nucleotides, the CDR3 is TGTGCCAGCAGCCCTACATGGAATTCACCCCTCCACTTT.

By frequency in the sample, this clonotype is medium-sized. The chain uses TRBV28 and TRBJ1-2, with D hard to call. This CDR3 has 14 residues. Trimming cost V 3 bases and J 8 bases, with 16 bases left between them. From germline, CDR1 is MDHEN and CDR2 SYDVKM. The DNA for the CDR3 is TGTGCCAGCAGTTTTTTCTTGGGAGGCCTAGGCTACACCTTC. Its translation is CASSFFLGGLGYTF.